Shown below are 30 T cell receptor beta chains from a single sample sequenced in a study of blood T cell repertoires in COVID-19. Produced via immunoSEQ multiplex PCR; TCRdb's table is partial and in-frame only. The table has 140,000 or so clones, around 80% seen once. The sample taken for sequencing was peripheral blood. The source of these receptors is a woman aged 55-70 years with acute or convalescent COVID-19.

The chain combines TRBV6-5 with TRBJ1-3; TRBD1 matches at 7 bases. The V segment lost 4 bases and the J segment 8 bases; nucleotides outside the gene matches: 11. The CDR3 extends over 15 amino acids. The germline V gene encodes CDR1 MNHEY and CDR2 SVGAGI. Here the CDR3 DNA reads TGTGCCAGCAGTTCGGCCAGGGGGTTTCGGGACACCATATATTTT. It encodes CASSSARGFRDTIYF.

This clone appeared a single time. The gene calls are TRBV6-4 and TRBJ1-5; possibly TRBD1 for D (5 bases). The CDR3 runs 13 residues. Between the trimmed V and J ends, which lost 4 bases and 9 bases, there was a span of 13 bases. CDR1 is MRHNA, CDR2 SNTAGT, per germline. The chain's CDR3 is CASSVTDSGPQHF. CDR3 in DNA: TGTGCCAGCAGTGTGACAGATTCAGGGCCCCAGCATTTT.

This clone has a handful of counts. The chain links TRBV10-3 to TRBJ2-7; 9 nucleotides align to TRBD2. Germline CDR1 reads ENHRY; CDR2 reads SYGVKD. The CDR3 consists of 14 residues. The ends lost 3 bases at V and 3 bases at J; junction bases unmatched: 3. The CDR3 here is CAISDLAGYYEQYF. Here the CDR3 DNA reads TGTGCCATCAGTGACCTAGCGGGATACTACGAGCAGTACTTC.

The gene calls are TRBV28 and TRBJ2-1, with TRBD2 identical over 13 bases. The V and J ends lost 10 bases and 6 bases, in that order; junction bases with no gene match: 12. In germline, CDR1 is MDHEN, CDR2 SYDVKM. CDR3 length: 16 residues. The CDR3 region has the DNA TGTGCCACCGAGAGAGAGGGACTAGCGGGAACCAATGAGCAGTTCTTC. Its translation is CATEREGLAGTNEQFF.

The chain uses TRBV19 and TRBJ2-1; no reliable D call. Trimming shortened V by 6 bases and J by 7 bases, and 16 bases separated the two germline ends. This CDR3 spans 14 amino acids. CDR1 LNHDA and CDR2 SQIVND come from the germline V gene (reference sequence). CDR3 nucleotides: TGTGCCAGTAGGTTCTTGAGCCCGAATAATGAGCAGTTCTTC. It translates to CASRFLSPNNEQFF.

The rearrangement uses TRBV5-4 and TRBJ2-3, with 11 bases lining up with TRBD1. CDR1 SGHNT and CDR2 YYREEE come from the germline V gene (reference sequence). This CDR3 is built from 16 residues. The junction had 8 bases not matched to a gene; V was cut back by 4 bases and J by 4 bases. Here the CDR3 reads CASSLGGQGGADTQYF. The CDR3 DNA follows: TGTGCCAGCAGCCTGGGGGGACAGGGGGGCGCAGATACGCAGTATTTT.

The chain combines TRBV28 with TRBJ2-6, with D possibly matching TRBD1 (6 bases). This CDR3 region has 15 residues. Trimming shortened V by 5 bases and J by 2 bases, and 10 bases separated the two germline ends. Germline assignment: CDR1 MDHEN and CDR2 SYDVKM. CDR3 amino acids: CASSPWGPGANVLTF. In nucleotides, the CDR3 is TGTGCCAGCAGTCCCTGGGGGCCTGGGGCCAACGTCCTGACTTTC.

CDR3: CASGRQGTAYGYTF. The DNA for the CDR3 is TGCGCCAGCGGACGACAGGGTACCGCTTATGGCTACACCTTC. The rearrangement joins TRBV4-1 to TRBJ1-2; 7 bases are shared with TRBD1. The V segment lost 8 bases and the J segment 5 bases; nucleotides outside the gene matches: 11. Germline-derived CDR1 and CDR2 are MGHRA and YSYEKL. The CDR3 extends over 14 amino acids.

This rearrangement joins TRBV11-2 to TRBJ2-7; 9 bases fit TRBD2. Trimming took 5 bases from V and 5 from J; bases not matched to a gene: 19. The CDR3 spans 18 residues. The germline V gene has CDR1 SGHAT and CDR2 FQNNGV. CDR3 in amino acids: CASSIQGGSGSPRDEQYF. DNA of the CDR3: TGTGCCAGCAGCATCCAAGGGGGTAGCGGGAGTCCCCGGGACGAGCAGTACTTC.

V usage is TRBV6-5 and J usage is TRBJ1-2; D perhaps matches TRBD1 (6 bases). V lost 5 bases and J 8 bases, leaving 18 bases between the germline ends. Germline V lookup: CDR1 MNHEY, CDR2 SVGAGI. The CDR3 covers 14 residues. The chain's CDR3 is CASSNTGLGPGYTF. The CDR3 DNA follows: TGTGCCAGCAGTAATACAGGGTTAGGACCGGGCTACACCTTC.

This clone turned up a few times. The chain recombines TRBV13 with TRBJ2-1; 10 bases match TRBD2. The CDR3 is made up of 15 amino acids. The V segment lost 1 base and the J segment 6 bases; nucleotides outside the gene matches: 3. CDR1 is PRHDT, CDR2 FYEKMQ, per germline (reference sequence). In nucleotides, the CDR3 is TGTGCCAGCAGCTTAGAACTAGCGGGAAGCAATGAGCAGTTCTTC. Encoded protein: CASSLELAGSNEQFF.

The DNA for the CDR3 is TGCGCCAGCAGCATTAGCGGGAGGGTCGAGAACGAGCAGTACTTC. Translation gives CASSISGRVENEQYF. The chain has TRBV5-1 and TRBJ2-7, with 11 bases that match TRBD2. CDR3 size: 15 residues. Germline V lookup: CDR1 SGHRS, CDR2 YFSETQ. Germline trimming cut 4 bases from V and 5 bases from J; bases unmatched to any gene: 8.

V usage is TRBV6-5 and J usage is TRBJ1-6, with a possible D match to TRBD1 (5 bases). CDR1 and CDR2 from the germline V gene are MNHEY and SVGAGI. This CDR3 comprises 13 residues. V was clipped by 8 bases and J by 6 bases, with 11 bases between them. The CDR3 DNA sequence: TGTGCCAGCGGGAGGGGCAGTAATTCACCCCTCCACTTT. Its translation is CASGRGSNSPLHF.

This clone was detected a few times. The chain combines TRBV27 with TRBJ2-5; 7 positions match TRBD2. Germline CDR1 and CDR2: MNHEY and SMNVEV (reference sequence). The CDR3 is 11 residues long. V shed 6 bases and J 7 bases; nucleotides not matched to a gene: 2. The chain's CDR3 is CASSREGTQYF. The CDR3, as DNA: TGTGCCAGCAGCAGGGAGGGGACCCAGTACTTC.

In this sample, this clone turned up a few times. The rearrangement joins TRBV14 to TRBJ2-7, with no clear D. The CDR3 consists of 16 residues. V lost 0 bases and J lost 2, with 14 bases in between. The germline V gene has CDR1 SGHDN and CDR2 FVKESK. DNA of the CDR3: TGTGCCAGCAGCCAAGAAACGACGACTCTCACCTACGAGCAGTACTTC. This gives the protein CASSQETTTLTYEQYF. Variable domain in full (rest from reference TRBV14 and TRBJ2-7): EAGVTQFPSHSVIEKGQTVTLRCDPISGHDNLYWYRRVMGKEIKFLLHFVKESKQDESGMPNNRFLAERTGGTYSTLKVQPAELEDSGVYFCASSQETTTLTYEQYFGPGTRLTVT.

The chain employs TRBV15 and TRBJ1-4, with a weak D call TRBD1 (5 bases). The V gene's germline CDR1 is LNHNV and CDR2 YYDKDF (reference sequence). This CDR3 is built from 16 residues. V lost 4 bases to trimming and J lost 0 bases, with 12 bases between them. The CDR3 spells CATSNGGATTNEKLFF. As DNA, the CDR3 is TGTGCCACCAGCAACGGAGGGGCTACAACTAATGAAAAACTGTTTTTT.

V usage is TRBV19 and J usage is TRBJ1-4; D perhaps matches TRBD1 (5 bases). Germline CDR1 LNHDA, CDR2 SQIVND (reference sequence). V was cut by 5 bases and J by 5 bases, with 15 bases left in between. CDR3 size: 15 residues. CDR3 sequence: CASSFGRQLNEKLFF. The CDR3 DNA reads as TGTGCCAGTAGTTTCGGGCGACAGCTCAATGAAAAACTGTTTTTT.

The chain employs TRBV6-6 and TRBJ2-1, with 10 bases matching TRBD2. The junction had 2 bases not matched to a gene; V was cut back by 2 bases and J by 7 bases. The germline CDR1 and CDR2 sequences are MNHNY and SVGAGI (reference sequence). The CDR3 sequence is 14 residues long. CDR3 sequence: CASSYRTSGNEQFF. The CDR3 DNA reads as TGTGCCAGCAGTTACCGGACTAGCGGTAATGAGCAGTTCTTC.

J is TRBJ2-7 and V is TRBV3-1 (or the pseudogene TRBV3-2); 7 positions match TRBD1. Germline loops: CDR1 LGHDT, CDR2 YNNKEL (reference sequence). This CDR3 region has 13 residues. Losses at the gene ends were 3 bases for V and 3 bases for J; bases not matched to a gene: 2. The DNA of the CDR3 is TGTGCCAGCAGCCAGGGACAGAACTACGAGCAGTACTTC. It is translated as CASSQGQNYEQYF.

The rearrangement uses TRBV28 and TRBJ1-4; D ambiguous. The V end lost 5 bases, the J end lost 7 bases, and 8 bases lay between the germline ends. The length of the CDR3 is 12 residues. Germline lookup yields CDR1 MDHEN and CDR2 SYDVKM. The CDR3 sequence is CASSLRSEKLFF. The CDR3 DNA sequence: TGTGCCAGCAGTCTCCGGTCTGAAAAACTGTTTTTT.

The V gene is TRBV9, the J gene TRBJ2-3; 8 nucleotides agree with TRBD2. J lost 4 bases, V lost 0 bases, and 4 bases had no gene match. CDR3 length equals 15 residues. CDR1 and CDR2 (germline): SGDLS, YYNGEE. The CDR3 sequence: CASSVAHGGADTQYF. The CDR3 region has the DNA TGTGCCAGCAGCGTAGCCCACGGGGGGGCAGATACGCAGTATTTT. The whole variable domain, remainder taken from reference TRBV9 and TRBJ2-3, is DSGVTQTPKHLITATGQRVTLRCSPRSGDLSVYWYQQSLDQGLQFLIQYYNGEERAKGNILERFSAQQFPDLHSELNLSSLELGDSALYFCASSVAHGGADTQYFGPGTRLTVL.

This chain connects TRBV3-1 (or the pseudogene TRBV3-2) to TRBJ2-7; 11 positions match TRBD2. Germline values: CDR1 LGHDT, CDR2 YNNKEL (reference sequence). The V gene end was trimmed by 4 bases and the J gene end by 0 bases; junction bases not matched to a gene: 5. CDR3 length: 16 amino acids. In DNA, the CDR3 is TGTGCCAGCAGCCCCTTCCTAGCGGGAGGCTCCTACGAGCAGTACTTC. It yields the protein CASSPFLAGGSYEQYF.

This clone was detected only once. The gene calls are TRBV9 and TRBJ2-1; D remains unclear. Trimming removed 0 bases at V and 1 base at J, with 8 bases between. The CDR3 runs to 15 residues. Germline V lookup: CDR1 SGDLS, CDR2 YYNGEE. CDR3 in DNA: TGTGCCAGCAGCGTAGATCCTACGTCCTACAATGAGCAGTTCTTC. Translating it yields CASSVDPTSYNEQFF. Combining the CDR3 with reference TRBV9 and TRBJ2-1 gives the whole variable domain DSGVTQTPKHLITATGQRVTLRCSPRSGDLSVYWYQQSLDQGLQFLIQYYNGEERAKGNILERFSAQQFPDLHSELNLSSLELGDSALYFCASSVDPTSYNEQFFGPGTRLTVL.

J is TRBJ1-4 and V is TRBV28, with 9 bases lining up with TRBD1. Germline V gene lookup returns CDR1 MDHEN and CDR2 SYDVKM. This CDR3 spans 12 amino acids. V lost 8 bases and J lost 8; bases outside the gene matches: 3. The CDR3 DNA sequence: TGTGCCAGCGGGACAGGGTACGAAAAACTGTTTTTT. Translated: CASGTGYEKLFF.

The gene calls are TRBV11-2 and TRBJ2-5; TRBD1 matches at 7 bases. CDR1 is SGHAT and CDR2 is FQNNGV in the germline V gene. The J segment lost 7 bases and the V segment lost 5 bases, leaving 10 bases of the junction unmatched. The CDR3 is 14 residues long. The CDR3 sequence is CASSDLPGTATQYF. CDR3 sequence (DNA): TGTGCCAGCAGCGATCTGCCCGGGACAGCGACCCAGTACTTC.

The chain has TRBV11-2 and TRBJ1-3, with a tentative D call TRBD1 (5 bases). V gave up 5 bases and J gave up 0 bases, with 17 bases separating them. The germline V gene encodes CDR1 SGHAT and CDR2 FQNNGV. The CDR3 runs to 17 residues. The CDR3 coding sequence is TGTGCCAGCAGCCCTCGTGCGACAGTGATCTCTGGAAACACCATATATTTT. It codes for CASSPRATVISGNTIYF.

The chain recombines TRBV11-2 with TRBJ1-2; TRBD1 might be the D (6 bases). Germline CDR1 and CDR2: SGHAT and FQNNGV. Between the trimmed V and J ends, which lost 3 bases and 3 bases, there was a span of 8 bases. The CDR3 runs 13 residues. The CDR3 region is CASSLGADYGYTF. The DNA of the CDR3 is TGTGCCAGCAGCTTGGGGGCCGACTATGGCTACACCTTC.

This rearrangement joins TRBV12-5 to TRBJ2-2; D possibly corresponds to TRBD2 (5 bases). Trimming left V 5 bases short and J 0 bases short, with 10 bases between. Germline V gives CDR1 LGHNT, CDR2 FRNRAP. CDR3 size: 15 residues. CDR3: CASGVGATNTGELFF. The CDR3 DNA reads TGTGCTAGTGGTGTGGGAGCGACGAACACCGGGGAGCTGTTTTTT.

V and J are TRBV2 and TRBJ2-1; TRBD1 aligns across 7 bases. This CDR3 is built from 12 residues. V shed 8 bases and J 8 bases; nucleotides not matched to a gene: 6. Germline-derived CDR1 and CDR2 are SNHLY and FYNNEI. CDR3 sequence (DNA): TGTGCCAGCCGACAGGGTTGGCATGAGCAGTTCTTC. Encoded protein: CASRQGWHEQFF.

A single count supports this clone. This CDR3 is CASSIPSLMWEGNNEQFF. Here the CDR3 DNA reads TGTGCCAGTAGTATACCCTCACTTATGTGGGAGGGGAACAATGAGCAGTTCTTC. V and J are TRBV19 and TRBJ2-1; 7 nucleotides agree with TRBD2. This CDR3 region has 18 residues. CDR1 is LNHDA, CDR2 SQIVND, per germline (reference sequence). J was trimmed by 5 bases and V by 2 bases; bases with no gene match: 15.